These 30 T cell receptor beta chains were all obtained from the same sample, sequenced in a study of blood T cell repertoires in COVID-19. Sequencing used immunoSEQ multiplex PCR; TCRdb keeps in-frame clones, though not all of them. The sample carries some 200,000 clones, about 79% recorded once. The specimen sequenced was PBMCs or T cells enriched from blood (not recorded which). The receptors derive from a woman in her thirties or forties with acute COVID-19.

The CDR3 here is CSAGHAGTGVETQYF. In DNA, the CDR3 is TGCAGCGCTGGACATGCTGGGACAGGGGTCGAGACCCAGTACTTC. The J gene is TRBJ2-5, the V gene TRBV29-1; 10 bases fit TRBD1. The V segment lost 7 bases and the J segment 5 bases; nucleotides outside the gene matches: 13. The CDR3 length is 15 residues. Germline V lookup: CDR1 SQVTM, CDR2 ANQGSEA.

The gene calls are TRBV30 and TRBJ1-2, with TRBD1 matching over 8 bases. The CDR3 is made up of 18 amino acids. Germline lookup yields CDR1 GTSNPN and CDR2 SVGIG (reference sequence). With V trimmed by 5 bases and J by 2 bases, 19 bases remained unmatched. The CDR3 DNA sequence: TGTGCCTGGGATAGGGTGGGGGGACAGGCCCTAAGGAACTATGGCTACACCTTC. Translation gives CAWDRVGGQALRNYGYTF.

The gene calls are TRBV6-1 and TRBJ1-1; D is ambiguous. Trimming stripped 1 base from V and 1 base from J, with 7 bases between. The CDR3 loop spans 14 amino acids. CDR1 and CDR2 (germline): MNHNS, SASEGT. The CDR3 loop reads CASSEVNWNTEAFF. The CDR3 bases are TGTGCCAGCAGTGAAGTCAACTGGAACACTGAAGCTTTCTTT.

V and J are TRBV3-1 (or the pseudogene TRBV3-2) and TRBJ2-3; TRBD2 agrees at 14 bases. The germline V gene has CDR1 LGHDT and CDR2 YNNKEL (reference sequence). After removal of 1 base from V and 4 bases from J, the junction contained 4 bases not matched to a gene. The CDR3 length is 17 residues. This CDR3 is CASSQGGLAGDPDTQYF. The CDR3, as DNA: TGTGCCAGCAGCCAAGGGGGACTAGCGGGGGACCCAGATACGCAGTATTTT.

This chain links TRBV4-1 with TRBJ2-3; 7 bases agree with TRBD2. The germline gives CDR1 MGHRA, CDR2 YSYEKL. Trimming cost V 0 bases and J 1 base; bases outside gene matches: 16. This CDR3 region has 20 residues. The CDR3 sequence: CASSQDWGLTSAWGTDTQYF. In DNA, the CDR3 is TGCGCCAGCAGCCAAGATTGGGGCCTAACTAGCGCTTGGGGCACAGATACGCAGTATTTT.

The rearrangement joins TRBV14 to TRBJ2-7; D not resolved. With 1 base removed from V and 3 bases from J, the gap between germline ends came to 4 bases. Germline CDR1 and CDR2: SGHDN and FVKESK. The CDR3 length is 12 residues. The CDR3 nucleotides are TGTGCCAGCAGCCAAGCAGACTACGAGCAGTACTTC. Encoded protein: CASSQADYEQYF.

The V gene is TRBV5-6, the J gene TRBJ1-5; D is uncertain. The V and J ends lost 0 bases and 12 bases respectively, with 13 bases between them. The CDR3 covers 13 residues. From germline, CDR1 is SGHDT and CDR2 YYEEEE. CDR3 loop: CASSLASRRIQHF. Here the CDR3 DNA reads TGTGCCAGCAGCTTGGCTAGTCGCCGGATCCAGCATTTT.

This chain joins TRBV28 and TRBJ2-5; no definite D call. Trimming cost V 4 bases and J 1 base, with 10 bases left between them. The CDR3 extends over 14 amino acids. Germline V lookup: CDR1 MDHEN, CDR2 SYDVKM. The CDR3 region has the DNA TGTGCCAGCAGTTACCCGGGTACCCAAGAGACCCAGTACTTC. Residues: CASSYPGTQETQYF.

This clone was recorded only once. The chain joins TRBV6-5 to TRBJ2-7; D possibly corresponds to TRBD2 (6 bases). CDR1 and CDR2 (germline): MNHEY, SVGAGI. The V gene lost 0 bases and the J gene lost 4 bases, with 7 bases spanning the gap. The CDR3 is 13 amino acids. CDR3: CASSYSRDYEQYF. Written as DNA, the CDR3 is TGTGCCAGCAGTTACTCGCGGGATTACGAGCAGTACTTC.

The J gene is TRBJ2-3, the V gene TRBV4-1, with 11 bases identical to TRBD2. This CDR3 comprises 15 residues. Germline V gene data show CDR1 as MGHRA and CDR2 as YSYEKL. V shed 4 bases and J 5 bases; nucleotides not matched to a gene: 5. The CDR3 sequence is CASSPTSGIGDTQYF. The CDR3 nucleotides are TGCGCCAGCAGCCCGACTAGCGGGATCGGAGATACGCAGTATTTT.

The chain recombines TRBV7-2 with TRBJ1-4; the D gene is possibly TRBD1 (6 bases). V lost 2 bases to trimming and J lost 4 bases, with 14 bases between them. The length of the CDR3 is 16 residues. The germline V gene has CDR1 SGHTA and CDR2 FQGNSA. CDR3 residues: CASSLMMGGGNEKLFF. The CDR3 bases are TGTGCCAGCAGCTTAATGATGGGAGGGGGTAATGAAAAACTGTTTTTT.

The V call is TRBV29-1, the J call TRBJ2-4; 8 bases agree with TRBD2. The germline V gene has CDR1 SQVTM and CDR2 ANQGSEA. The trim removed 4 bases at V and 0 bases at J, leaving 5 bases unmatched. The CDR3 covers 15 residues. Written as DNA, the CDR3 is TGCAGCGTTGTGGAAAGCGGGAGAGCCAAAAACATTCAGTACTTC. It yields the protein CSVVESGRAKNIQYF.

The chain links TRBV29-1 to TRBJ1-2; the D gene is possibly TRBD1 (5 bases). Germline lookup yields CDR1 SQVTM and CDR2 ANQGSEA. The CDR3 is made up of 13 amino acids. Trimming removed 4 bases at V and 2 bases at J, with 11 bases between. DNA for the CDR3: TGCAGCGTTGCCCCAACAGGCAACTATGGCTACACCTTC. Amino acids: CSVAPTGNYGYTF.

This clone was recorded once. DNA for the CDR3: TGTGCCAGCAGCTTGGTGGAAAGCGGCAATCAGCCCCAGCATTTT. This encodes CASSLVESGNQPQHF. This chain joins TRBV5-8 and TRBJ1-5; D not resolved. Germline V CDR1 and CDR2: SGHTS, YDEGEE. V lost 0 bases and J 2 bases, leaving 9 bases between the germline ends. This CDR3 has 15 amino acids.

This clone was detected a few times. The chain employs TRBV5-1 and TRBJ1-6; D is unclear. Per the germline V gene, CDR1 is SGHRS and CDR2 is YFSETQ. CDR3 length: 12 amino acids. Deletions cut 3 bases from V and 10 bases from J, with 8 bases between. The CDR3, as DNA: TGCGCCAGCAGCTCTGACAACTCACCCCTCCACTTT. It encodes CASSSDNSPLHF.

The CDR3 DNA reads TGTGCCAGCAGTCCCCGACAGTCGCTAGGGAATCAGCCCCAGCATTTT. It yields the protein CASSPRQSLGNQPQHF. The rearrangement joins TRBV27 to TRBJ1-5, with a tentative D call TRBD1 (5 bases). The ends were cut back, 5 bases at V and 4 bases at J, with 18 bases in the middle. Germline V lookup: CDR1 MNHEY, CDR2 SMNVEV (reference sequence). The CDR3 sequence is 16 residues long.

The V call is TRBV11-2, the J call TRBJ1-2; 7 nucleotides match TRBD1. CDR1 is SGHAT and CDR2 is FQNNGV in the germline V gene. The CDR3 sequence is 14 residues long. Trimming took 5 bases from V and 6 from J; bases not matched to a gene: 9. CDR3: CASSVGQGGHGYTF. Here the CDR3 DNA reads TGTGCCAGCAGCGTAGGACAAGGGGGCCATGGCTACACCTTC.

The chain couples TRBV12-3 or TRBV12-4 to TRBJ1-1; D is possibly TRBD1 (5 bases). Deletions cut 5 bases from V and 1 base from J, with 8 bases between. The CDR3 has 13 amino acids. The CDR3 sequence: CASSDQGNTEAFF. CDR3 DNA: TGTGCCAGCAGTGATCAGGGGAACACTGAAGCTTTCTTT.

The chain carries TRBV6-1 and TRBJ2-7, with D possibly matching TRBD1 (6 bases). Germline CDR1 reads MNHNS; CDR2 reads SASEGT. This CDR3 spans 14 amino acids. V lost 1 base, J lost 11 bases, and 18 bases lay in between. The CDR3 coding sequence is TGTGCCAGCAGTGAAGTAGGGGGACGCCTTTCGGAGTACTTC. This encodes CASSEVGGRLSEYF.

This sequence joins TRBV3-1 (or the pseudogene TRBV3-2) and TRBJ2-2, with 8 bases aligning to TRBD2. CDR1 is LGHDT, CDR2 YNNKEL, per germline (reference sequence). V lost 4 bases, J lost 7 bases, and 14 bases stayed unmatched. This CDR3 contains 17 residues. CDR3: CASSPAASGLRGGELFF. The CDR3 DNA is TGTGCCAGCAGCCCAGCGGCTAGCGGGCTACGAGGCGGGGAGCTGTTTTTT.

CDR3 bases: TGTGCCAGCAGGGGCGGGATGAACACCGGGGAGCTGTTTTTT. This translates into CASRGGMNTGELFF. The chain carries TRBV27 and TRBJ2-2; D is possibly TRBD2 (6 bases). CDR3 size: 14 residues. Germline V gene lookup returns CDR1 MNHEY and CDR2 SMNVEV (reference sequence). Trimming stripped 6 bases from V and 1 base from J, with 9 bases between.

This sequence joins TRBV14 and TRBJ1-3; D is unclear. V lost 6 bases to trimming and J lost 4 bases, with 13 bases between them. CDR3 size: 14 residues. Germline V gene lookup returns CDR1 SGHDN and CDR2 FVKESK. The CDR3, as DNA: TGTGCCAGCAGTCGCCCGAGCCCAGGAAACACCATATATTTT. It specifies CASSRPSPGNTIYF. Full variable domain (remainder filled in from reference TRBV14 and TRBJ1-3): EAGVTQFPSHSVIEKGQTVTLRCDPISGHDNLYWYRRVMGKEIKFLLHFVKESKQDESGMPNNRFLAERTGGTYSTLKVQPAELEDSGVYFCASSRPSPGNTIYFGEGSWLTVV.

V gene TRBV5-1 combines with J gene TRBJ1-2, with TRBD1 matching 7 bases. The CDR3 totals 13 residues. Trimming at V came to 5 bases and at J to 8 bases, leaving 9 bases not matched to a gene. In germline, CDR1 is SGHRS, CDR2 YFSETQ. This CDR3 is CASSIHRGGGYTF. As DNA, the CDR3 is TGCGCCAGCAGTATCCACAGGGGCGGCGGCTACACCTTC.

The chain is built from TRBV6-5 and TRBJ1-1; no clear D. Germline-derived CDR1 and CDR2 are MNHEY and SVGAGI. The germline V and J ends were trimmed by 7 bases and 6 bases, with 18 bases remaining between them. CDR3 length: 14 residues. The CDR3 here is CASIPVRASSEAFF. Written as DNA, the CDR3 is TGTGCCAGCATCCCCGTGAGAGCGTCGTCTGAAGCTTTCTTT.

The V gene is TRBV15, the J gene TRBJ1-5; D not resolved. The CDR3 extends over 14 amino acids. V lost 6 bases and J 7 bases, leaving 16 bases between the germline ends. CDR1 and CDR2 (germline): LNHNV, YYDKDF (reference sequence). The CDR3 sequence: CATRVDAGYQPQHF. The DNA of the CDR3 is TGTGCCACCAGGGTAGATGCGGGGTACCAGCCCCAGCATTTT. Together with reference TRBV15 and TRBJ1-5, the CDR3 gives the full variable domain: DAMVIQNPRYQVTQFGKPVTLSCSQTLNHNVMYWYQQKSSQAPKLLFHYYDKDFNNEADTPDNFQSRRPNTSFCFLDIRSPGLGDTAMYLCATRVDAGYQPQHFGDGTRLSIL.

The chain links TRBV30 to TRBJ1-2; maybe TRBD1 (6 bases). CDR1 is GTSNPN, CDR2 SVGIG, per germline (reference sequence). This CDR3 region has 13 residues. Trimming removed 1 base from V and 8 bases from J, with 14 bases in between. The CDR3 coding sequence is TGTGCCTGGAGTGCTTCTCAGGGGTTCGGCTACACCTTC. Amino acid sequence: CAWSASQGFGYTF.

This clone was seen a handful of times. This chain joins TRBV28 and TRBJ1-5, with D perhaps TRBD1 (5 bases). This CDR3 contains 18 residues. Trimming took 7 bases from V and 1 from J, leaving 23 bases between them. The V gene's germline CDR1 is MDHEN and CDR2 SYDVKM. For the CDR3, the DNA is TGTGCCAGCAAAAAATCACTCGGGGGGGACGTGAGCAATCAGCCCCAGCATTTT. Translation gives CASKKSLGGDVSNQPQHF. The whole variable domain, filled in from reference TRBV28 and TRBJ1-5, reads DVKVTQSSRYLVKRTGEKVFLECVQDMDHENMFWYRQDPGLGLRLIYFSYDVKMKEKGDIPEGYSVSREKKERFSLILESASTNQTSMYLCASKKSLGGDVSNQPQHFGDGTRLSIL.

CDR3 nucleotides: TGCAGCGTTGACAAGGCGTCTTCGGGAGAGCAGTACTTC. This codes for CSVDKASSGEQYF. This chain connects TRBV29-1 to TRBJ2-7; the D gene is possibly TRBD2 (5 bases). This CDR3 comprises 13 residues. Trimming pared 3 bases from V and 7 bases from J, leaving 16 bases between. In germline, CDR1 is SQVTM, CDR2 ANQGSEA.

This chain connects TRBV2 to TRBJ1-3, with a possible D match to TRBD1 (6 bases). The CDR3 extends over 14 amino acids. CDR1 is SNHLY and CDR2 is FYNNEI in the germline V gene. The ends were cut back, 6 bases at V and 0 bases at J, with 9 bases in the middle. The CDR3 loop reads CASRGRGSGNTIYF. Here the CDR3 DNA reads TGTGCCAGCAGGGGCAGGGGCTCTGGAAACACCATATATTTT.

The J gene is TRBJ1-1, the V gene TRBV9; 8 bases are shared with TRBD1. CDR1 is SGDLS, CDR2 YYNGEE, per germline. This CDR3 is 14 amino acids long. Trimming removed 3 bases from V and 6 bases from J; junction bases left unmatched: 7. The CDR3 DNA follows: TGTGCCAGCAGCGCCCAGGGGGCGGGCGCTGAAGCTTTCTTT. Translating gives CASSAQGAGAEAFF.